This T cell receptor beta chain was profiled in a study of blood T cell repertoires in COVID-19. Overall study: COVID-19 samples collected from the United States, Italy and Spain covered acute and convalescent phases. Sample material is recorded as cDNA or gDNA derived from T cells, B-cell-depleted T cells, or PBMCs.

Looked up from germline, CDR1 is LNHDA and CDR2 is SQIVND (reference sequence). Between the trimmed V and J ends, which lost 4 bases and 3 bases, there was a span of 10 bases. This CDR3 has 13 amino acids. As processed by the authors: Amplification of reference gene primers provided the estimated nucleated cell counts. Assay used: immunoSEQ multiplex PCR; TCRdb lists only in-frame clones, some missing. The V and J calls and clone size are taken from that table; D and trimming were inferred from the DNA. The sample includes around 64,000 clones, about nine tenths seen only once; the top ten take 2.5% to 3.5%.

This chain uses TRBV19 with TRBJ2-7, with TRBD2 as a possible D gene (6 bases). The receptor's source is a man in his forties or fifties with active COVID-19. The sample comprised peripheral blood. The CDR3, as DNA: TGTGCCAGTAGTAGGGCTAGCGTCTACGAGCAGTACTTC. As protein: CASSRASVYEQYF.